The 10 T cell receptor beta chains given below trace back to one sample, sequenced in a study of molecular identifiers for immune sequencing clone quantification. TCRdb independently ran MiXCR on the PCR reads; one entry per CDR3 protein. The sample holds a few hundred thousand distinct CDR3 sequences, less than 30% seen once. Sequences were obtained from naive CD8+ T cells from blood, with Jurkat cell RNA spiked in. Sample subset: FACS-sorted CD8+CD4-CCR7+CD45RA+ naive T cells. These receptors all stem from a human donor in good health. Some libraries in this study had Jurkat cell RNA spiked in.

CDR3 sequence (DNA): TGTGCCATCAGTGAGTCCGGTGAATACTACGAGCAGTACTTC. Its translation is CAISESGEYYEQYF. This chain links TRBV10-3 with TRBJ2-7; no definite D call. The ends were cut back, 0 bases at V and 3 bases at J, with 9 bases in the middle. CDR3 length equals 14 residues. The germline V gene encodes CDR1 ENHRY and CDR2 SYGVKD.

A remark on this clonotype: This may be a read error, as it is one base from a much larger clone. V usage is TRBV7-6 and J usage is TRBJ2-2, with D unclear. This CDR3 is 15 amino acids long. V lost 5 bases, J lost 6 bases, and 16 bases lay in between. Per germline, CDR1 SGHVS and CDR2 FNYEAQ. CDR3 amino acids: CASSTRYVSAGELFF. CDR3 bases: TGTGCCAGCAGCACCCGATACGTGAGCGCCGGGGAGCTGTTTTTT.

This clonotype was observed a handful of times. The chain joins TRBV7-9 to TRBJ1-4; maybe TRBD1 (6 bases). Trimming stripped 6 bases from V and 8 bases from J, with 22 bases between. Germline CDR1 and CDR2: SEHNR and FQNEAQ (reference sequence). The CDR3 consists of 16 residues. CDR3 in amino acids: CASSLKGGGPSEKLFF. In nucleotides, the CDR3 is TGTGCCAGCAGTCTCAAAGGGGGGGGTCCGAGCGAAAAACTGTTTTTT.

The sample holds a few counts of this clonotype. The chain couples TRBV24-1 to TRBJ2-1, with 7 bases matching TRBD2. The CDR3 extends over 17 amino acids. Unmatched junction bases numbered 11, after V lost 3 bases and J lost 4 bases. Germline V CDR1 and CDR2: KGHDR, SFDVKD. CDR3 region: CATSDEEGLAEYNEQFF. DNA of the CDR3: TGTGCCACCAGTGATGAAGAAGGGCTAGCGGAGTACAATGAGCAGTTCTTC.

Turning to this clonotype: The CDR3 does not close with the conserved phenylalanine or tryptophan, likely indicating a read error. The chain employs TRBV7-9 and TRBJ1-2; D unresolved. V lost 6 bases and J lost 4, with 15 bases in between. Germline CDR1 SEHNR, CDR2 FQNEAQ (reference sequence). CDR3 size: 14 residues. The CDR3 nucleotides are TGTGCCAGCAGTCCTCAAGCTCAGCTCTATGGCTACACCCTC. Its translation is CASSPQAQLYGYTL.

The chain is built from TRBV14 and TRBJ1-6; no clear D. The V end lost 0 bases, the J end lost 13 bases, and 13 bases lay between the germline ends. The germline CDR1 and CDR2 sequences are SGHDN and FVKESK. The CDR3 is 14 residues long. The CDR3 nucleotides read TGTGCCAGCAGCCAAGAAGGCCGGGGTGGGCCCCTCCACTTT. Protein sequence: CASSQEGRGGPLHF.

V is TRBV7-9 and J is TRBJ2-1; D is unresolved. The V end lost 4 bases, the J end lost 0 bases, and 16 bases lay between the germline ends. Germline V CDR1 and CDR2: SEHNR, FQNEAQ (reference sequence). The length of the CDR3 is 17 residues. The CDR3 region has the DNA TGTGCCAGCAGCTCATACATGGCTATAAGCTCCTACAATGAGCAGTTCTTC. It translates to CASSSYMAISSYNEQFF.

This clonotype was recorded a few times. This rearrangement joins TRBV14 to TRBJ1-4; TRBD1 might be the D (5 bases). The CDR3 loop spans 16 amino acids. In germline, CDR1 is SGHDN, CDR2 FVKESK. V was shortened by 0 bases and J by 6 bases, with 14 bases between the two germline ends. Here the CDR3 DNA reads TGTGCCAGCAGCCAAGATACGGGGGACGGTGATGAAAAACTGTTTTTT. It codes for CASSQDTGDGDEKLFF.

This clonotype has a handful of counts. The chain uses TRBV27 and TRBJ2-7, with 7 bases that match TRBD1. From germline, CDR1 is MNHEY and CDR2 SMNVEV (reference sequence). The CDR3 is 16 residues long. V was clipped by 5 bases and J by 3 bases; unmatched bases: 13. The CDR3 DNA follows: TGTGCCAGCAGTCTAACGCAACAGGGGTCAGGCTACGAGCAGTACTTC. This sequence encodes CASSLTQQGSGYEQYF.

About this clonotype: The junction departs from the called germline gene at one end, perhaps through a read error. The J gene is TRBJ2-3, the V gene TRBV6-2 or TRBV6-3; TRBD2 aligns across 10 bases. The CDR3 has 19 residues. Germline loops: CDR1 MNHEY, CDR2 SVGEGT. The CDR3 is CARSYGIAGGLSSTATQYF. CDR3 DNA sequence: TGTGCCCGCAGTTACGGTATAGCGGGGGGACTTTCTAGCACAGCTACGCAGTATTTT.